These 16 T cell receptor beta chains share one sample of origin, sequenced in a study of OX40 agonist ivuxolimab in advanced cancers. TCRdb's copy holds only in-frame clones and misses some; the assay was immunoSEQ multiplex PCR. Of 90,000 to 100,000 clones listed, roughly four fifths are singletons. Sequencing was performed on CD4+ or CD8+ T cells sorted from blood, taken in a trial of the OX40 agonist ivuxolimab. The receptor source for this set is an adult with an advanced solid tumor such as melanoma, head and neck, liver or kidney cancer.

The CDR3 is CASSLGKGTTEAFF. CDR3 DNA sequence: TGCGCCAGCAGCTTAGGGAAGGGGACCACTGAAGCTTTCTTT. V is TRBV5-1 and J is TRBJ1-1, with D perhaps matching TRBD1 (5 bases). The germline gives CDR1 SGHRS, CDR2 YFSETQ. Trimming took 2 bases from V and 4 from J, leaving 12 bases between them. This CDR3 comprises 14 residues. Combining the CDR3 with reference TRBV5-1 and TRBJ1-1 gives the whole variable domain KAGVTQTPRYLIKTRGQQVTLSCSPISGHRSVSWYQQTPGQGLQFLFEYFSETQRNKGNFPGRFSGRQFSNSRSEMNVSTLELGDSALYLCASSLGKGTTEAFFGQGTRLTVV.

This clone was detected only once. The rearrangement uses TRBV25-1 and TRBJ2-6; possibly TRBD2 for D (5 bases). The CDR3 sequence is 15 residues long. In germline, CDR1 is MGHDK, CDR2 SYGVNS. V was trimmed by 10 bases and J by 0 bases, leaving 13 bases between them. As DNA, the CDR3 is TGTGCCACATCGAGGGATATCTCTGGGGCCAACGTCCTGACTTTC. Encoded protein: CATSRDISGANVLTF.

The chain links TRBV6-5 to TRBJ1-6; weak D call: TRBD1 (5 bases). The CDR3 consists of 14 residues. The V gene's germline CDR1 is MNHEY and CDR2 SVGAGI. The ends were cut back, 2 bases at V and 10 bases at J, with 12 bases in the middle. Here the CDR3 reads CASSYGGNGSPLHF. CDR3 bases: TGTGCCAGCAGTTACGGGGGGAATGGCTCACCCCTCCACTTT.

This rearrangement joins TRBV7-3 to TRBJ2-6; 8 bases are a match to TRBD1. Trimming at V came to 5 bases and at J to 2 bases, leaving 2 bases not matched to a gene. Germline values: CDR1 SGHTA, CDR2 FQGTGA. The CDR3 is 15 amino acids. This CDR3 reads CASSEQGAGANVLTF. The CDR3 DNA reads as TGTGCCAGCAGCGAACAGGGGGCTGGGGCCAACGTCCTGACTTTC.

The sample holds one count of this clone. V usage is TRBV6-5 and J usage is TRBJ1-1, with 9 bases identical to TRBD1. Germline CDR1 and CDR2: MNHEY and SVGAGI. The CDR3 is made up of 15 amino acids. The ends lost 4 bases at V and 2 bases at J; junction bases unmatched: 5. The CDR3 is CASSFPGQGNTEAFF. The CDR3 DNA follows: TGTGCCAGCAGTTTCCCGGGACAGGGTAACACTGAAGCTTTCTTT.

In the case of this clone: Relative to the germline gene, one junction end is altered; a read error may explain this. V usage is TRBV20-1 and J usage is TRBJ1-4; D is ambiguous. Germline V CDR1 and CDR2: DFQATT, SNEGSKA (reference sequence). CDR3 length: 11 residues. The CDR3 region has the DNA TGCAGTGCTAGAGAGGGAACCCCCCTAGCATTT. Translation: CSAREGTPLAF.

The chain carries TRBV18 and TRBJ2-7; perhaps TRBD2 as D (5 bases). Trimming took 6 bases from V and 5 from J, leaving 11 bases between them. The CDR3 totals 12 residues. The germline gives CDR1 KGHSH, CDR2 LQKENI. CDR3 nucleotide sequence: TGTGCCAGCTCCACAGAAGCGGACGAGCAGTACTTC. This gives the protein CASSTEADEQYF. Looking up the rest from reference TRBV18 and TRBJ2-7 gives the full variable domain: NAGVMQNPRHLVRRRGQEARLRCSPMKGHSHVYWYRQLPEEGLKFMVYLQKENIIDESGMPKERFSAEFPKEGPSILRIQQVVRGDSAAYFCASSTEADEQYFGPGTRLTVT.

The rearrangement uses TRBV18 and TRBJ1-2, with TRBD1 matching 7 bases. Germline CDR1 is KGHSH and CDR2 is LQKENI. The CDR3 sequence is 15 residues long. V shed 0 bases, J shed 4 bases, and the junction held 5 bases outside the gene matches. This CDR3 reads CASSPPTGRIYGYTF. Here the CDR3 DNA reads TGTGCCAGCTCACCACCGACAGGGCGCATCTATGGCTACACCTTC.

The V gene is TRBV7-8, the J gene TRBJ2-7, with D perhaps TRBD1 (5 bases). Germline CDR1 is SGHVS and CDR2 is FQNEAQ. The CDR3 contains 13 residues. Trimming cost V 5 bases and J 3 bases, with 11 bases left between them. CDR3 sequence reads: CASSIGRVYEQYF. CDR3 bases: TGTGCCAGCAGCATCGGCAGGGTCTACGAGCAGTACTTC.

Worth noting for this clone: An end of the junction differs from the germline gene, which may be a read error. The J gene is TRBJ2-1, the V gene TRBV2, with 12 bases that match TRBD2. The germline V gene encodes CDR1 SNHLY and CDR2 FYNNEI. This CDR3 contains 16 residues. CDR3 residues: CASREGLAGYYNEQFF. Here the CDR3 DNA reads TGTGCCAGCAGAGAAGGACTAGCGGGGTACTACAATGAGCAGTTCTTC.

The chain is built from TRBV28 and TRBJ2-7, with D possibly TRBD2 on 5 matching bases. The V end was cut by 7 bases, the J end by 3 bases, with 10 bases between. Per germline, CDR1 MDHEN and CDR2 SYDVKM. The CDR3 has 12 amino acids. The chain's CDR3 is CASNSGDYEQYF. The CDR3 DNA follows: TGTGCCAGCAACAGCGGCGACTACGAGCAGTACTTC. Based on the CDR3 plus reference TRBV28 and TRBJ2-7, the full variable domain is DVKVTQSSRYLVKRTGEKVFLECVQDMDHENMFWYRQDPGLGLRLIYFSYDVKMKEKGDIPEGYSVSREKKERFSLILESASTNQTSMYLCASNSGDYEQYFGPGTRLTVT.

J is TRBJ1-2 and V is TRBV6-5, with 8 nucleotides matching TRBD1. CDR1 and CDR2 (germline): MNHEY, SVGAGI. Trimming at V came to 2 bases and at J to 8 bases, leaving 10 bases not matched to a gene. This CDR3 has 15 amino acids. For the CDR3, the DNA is TGTGCCAGCAGTTACCCCGGGACAGGAGCGCGGGGCTACACCTTC. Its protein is CASSYPGTGARGYTF.

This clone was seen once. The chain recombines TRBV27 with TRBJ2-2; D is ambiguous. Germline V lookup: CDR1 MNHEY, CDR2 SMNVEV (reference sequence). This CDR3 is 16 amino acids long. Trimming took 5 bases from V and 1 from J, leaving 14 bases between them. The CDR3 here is CASSPYTRLNTGELFF. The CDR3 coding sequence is TGTGCCAGCAGTCCATATACCAGATTGAACACCGGGGAGCTGTTTTTT.

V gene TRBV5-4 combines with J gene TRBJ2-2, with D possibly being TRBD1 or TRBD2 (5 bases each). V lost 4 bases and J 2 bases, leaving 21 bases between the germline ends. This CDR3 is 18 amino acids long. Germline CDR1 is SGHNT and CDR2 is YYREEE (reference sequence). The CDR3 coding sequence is TGTGCCAGCAGCACAGACCTTCCGGGGCGCGATAACACCGGGGAGCTGTTTTTT. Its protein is CASSTDLPGRDNTGELFF.

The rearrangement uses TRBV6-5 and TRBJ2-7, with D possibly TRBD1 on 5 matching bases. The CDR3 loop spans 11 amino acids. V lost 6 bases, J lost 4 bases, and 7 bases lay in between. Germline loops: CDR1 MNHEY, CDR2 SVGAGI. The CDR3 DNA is TGTGCCAGCAGGACAGCTTACGAGCAGTACTTC. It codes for CASRTAYEQYF.

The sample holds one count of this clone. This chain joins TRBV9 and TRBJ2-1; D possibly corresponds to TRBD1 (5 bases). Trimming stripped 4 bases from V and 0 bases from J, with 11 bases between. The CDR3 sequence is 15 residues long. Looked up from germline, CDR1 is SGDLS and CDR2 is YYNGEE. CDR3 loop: CASSSGASSYNEQFF. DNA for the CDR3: TGTGCCAGCAGCTCTGGGGCCAGCTCCTACAATGAGCAGTTCTTC. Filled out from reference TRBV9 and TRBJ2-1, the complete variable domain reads DSGVTQTPKHLITATGQRVTLRCSPRSGDLSVYWYQQSLDQGLQFLIQYYNGEERAKGNILERFSAQQFPDLHSELNLSSLELGDSALYFCASSSGASSYNEQFFGPGTRLTVL.